One T cell receptor beta chain is described in this entry. The table lists this clonotype with a few counts. The antigen this receptor binds is unknown. The input lacks base qualities; no much larger clone sits a single base away. This sample was included in a study of molecular identifiers for immune sequencing clone quantification (dated by TCRdb to about 2018). Looking at the study overall: In a replicate experiment, RNA from approximately 22,000 or 94,000 naive CD8 T cells was split into five aliquots, four of which were sequenced. This methods study used CD8 T cells to benchmark TCR RNA copy counting and molecular-identifier clustering-based TCR repertoire sequencing (MIDCIRS). The paper as a whole reports these results and caveats: In CMV-specific effector cells, clones with more than 20 RNA copies contained over 99% of molecules, whereas in naive cells such clones contained under 1% of molecules. When barcode sub-clustering was omitted, TCR diversity was inflated by chimeric consensus sequences, with chimeras reaching as high as 47%. Highly expanded clone sizes could be underestimated if identical TCR molecules share a barcode. The naive libraries included spiked-in Jurkat TCR RNA (over nine copies' worth), and this RNA is not part of the donor repertoire. Modeling estimated about 2.8 recovered TCR RNA copies per cell, compared with roughly 10 by digital PCR, which implies about 30% capture efficiency. Spiked-in Jurkat TCR RNA equal to a single cell's worth was reported to be detectable even within one million naive CD8 T cells.

The library was made by PCR. The sequencer was a NextSeq 500. Preparation of bulk TCR libraries followed a previously described approach, with the TCR primers listed in Table S5. Purification of total RNA was performed with the Qiagen AllPrep DNA/RNA kit. Before analysis, reads from multiple sequencing runs of one library were combined. As for the authors' bioinformatics: Only reads with exact TCR constant sequence were kept, trimmed to 150 nt, and grouped by their 12-nt molecular barcodes. Reads within each barcode group were sub-clustered using a 15% Levenshtein threshold, and quality-weighted consensus sequences were constructed for each RNA molecule. Non-functional sequences were excluded, and lower-count sequences lying one edit away from another sequence were also excluded. Based on fitting two negative binomial distributions, any barcode sub-cluster with under 20% of the maximum read count was discarded. Using fastp at Q25 and MiXCR, TCRdb reprocessed the public reads and kept productive beta chains. When rows share a CDR3 protein, they turn into one entry using the most common DNA and genes. TCRdb's processing, not the study's, gives the V and J calls here. The sample contains some 590,000 distinct CDR3 sequences, 25% of them found a single time. The ten largest clones take up about 0.84% of the sample.

CDR1 SGHNT and CDR2 YYREEE are derived from the germline V gene (reference sequence). The CDR3, from cysteine to phenylalanine, totals 15 residues. Only the CDR3 DNA is retained, 45 bases long and in frame from the first base. Trimming removed 4 bases from V and 2 bases from J, leaving 15 bases between the germline ends. Libraries of naive CD8 T cells were built from anywhere between roughly 17,000 and 1,000,000 sorted cells, with 10%, 30% or 50% of the purified RNA used. On a BD FACSAria II, naive CD8 T cells were FACS-sorted as CD8+CD4-CCR7+CD45RA+ and collected into RLT Plus buffer. Detection sensitivity was tested by spiking Jurkat RNA equal to fewer than twelve TCR copies' worth into samples containing roughly 17,000-1,100,000 naive CD8 T cells. CD8 T cells were enriched using RosetteSep CD8+ T Cell Enrichment Cocktail and Ficoll-Paque, and the enriched cells then underwent ACK red cell lysis.

Sequenced: naive CD8+ T cells from blood, with Jurkat cell RNA spiked in. According to the study, the label for this sample's cell subset or site signals: FACS-sorted CD8+CD4-CCR7+CD45RA+ naive T cells. The sequence derives from a human donor in good health. Some libraries in this study had Jurkat cell RNA spiked in. This chain joins TRBV5-4 to TRBJ2-5, with a weak D call of TRBD2 (5 bases match). The CDR3 has the sequence CASSPAEGGQETQYF. The DNA sequence is given as TGTGCCAGCAGCCCCGCCGAGGGTGGACAAGAGACCCAGTACTTC.